This T cell receptor (beta chain) was sequenced during a study of T-cell reconstitution after alpha-beta-depleted transplantation in children. V trimming: 0 bases; J trimming: 6 bases; junction bases outside the gene matches: 9. CDR3 size: 15 residues. Germline-derived CDR1 and CDR2 are GTSNPN and SVGIG (reference sequence). The TCRbeta library incorporated unique molecular identifiers. TCRdb redid the calling of the PCR reads with MiXCR, one entry per CDR3 protein. The table includes about 610,000 distinct CDR3 sequences, roughly 10% detected once. The receptor comes from a human donor who donated a stem cell graft to a child with acute myeloid leukemia. The chain joins TRBV30 to TRBJ2-3; 7 bases align to TRBD1. Source: PBMCs from the stem cell graft donor, taken from the stem cell graft. This chain's CDR3 is CAWSVPTGSLDTQYF. Here the CDR3 DNA reads TGTGCCTGGAGTGTACCGACAGGGAGCTTGGATACGCAGTATTTT.